The source of this T cell receptor (beta chain) is a study of a mutant IDH1 vaccine in newly diagnosed glioma. The overall study: Earlier therapy was either radiotherapy, temozolomide, or both, and most got both. Study-level results: Seemingly, pseudoprogression had no relation to changes in the top peripheral T cell clonotypes.

For this clone: What it recognizes is unknown.

Method: immunoSEQ multiplex PCR; TCRdb's copy keeps in-frame clones and lacks some. This sample carries around 40,000 clones, around four fifths of them seen once, and the ten largest clones take 5.3%. The CDR3 is made up of 15 amino acids. V was clipped by 1 base and J by 6 bases; unmatched bases: 5. Germline V gene lookup returns CDR1 LNHNV and CDR2 YYDKDF (reference sequence). Sample time point: week 23, last vaccination. Each dose delivered 300 ug of mutant IDH1 20-mer peptide subcutaneously with imiquimod. New astrocytomas of WHO grade 3 or 4 that were IDH1-mutant and ATRX-lost were found in the donors.

This TCR derives from a man in his fifties or sixties with glioma. Sequencing was performed on PBMCs, taken from a glioma patient whose treatment included an IDH1 peptide vaccine. The V and J genes are TRBV15 and TRBJ2-7, with TRBD2 identical over 11 bases. This CDR3 is CATSRGIAGGLEQYF. In DNA form, the CDR3 reads TGTGCCACCAGCAGAGGGATAGCGGGGGGGCTCGAGCAGTACTTC.